This TCR beta chain was obtained from a study of blood T cell repertoires in COVID-19 (dated by TCRdb to 2018 to 2020). Describing the broader study: Samples covering the acute and convalescent phases of COVID-19 were provided by collaborators in the United States, Italy and Spain. The prospective study material was composed of cDNA or gDNA derived from T cells, B-cell-depleted T cells, or PBMCs. The dataset comprised deeply sampled blood TCRbeta repertoires from subjects exposed to, actively infected with, or recovered from COVID-19. The repertoires were released in a freely available public database intended as a resource for research on the immune response to SARS-CoV-2. Samples were obtained from the ongoing ImmuneRACE study (first 160 participants) and from approximately 1,200 subjects provided by 6 global collaborators. A de-identified subject ID, COVID-19 status, age in years and sex were almost always included in the sample metadata. HLA class I and class II types, where available, came from metadata supplied by the sample provider rather than from assay-based typing.

Summary of the overall study and its limitations: Clinical and demographic metadata were provided uncurated, with the amount varying by source and participant.

The immunoSEQ Assay, a bias-controlled multiplex PCR, was used to amplify TCRbeta CDR3 regions from genomic DNA. The paper's data handling went like this. Nucleated cell counts per sample were estimated from amplification of reference gene primers within the assay. To quantify the absolute abundance of each unique TCRbeta CDR3 rearrangement, sequence reads were collapsed and filtered. For each sample, productive Simpson clonality was calculated as the square root of Simpson's diversity index across productive rearrangements. TCRdb holds this immuneACCESS table with in-frame rearrangements only. Some clones are missing; in checked studies, unresolved V genes explain under half, and the rest has no known cause. That table furnishes V, J and clone size, whereas the DNA furnished D and trimming. A total of around 230,000 clones appear in this sample, just under 85% of them only once. The top ten clones comprise approximately 9.4% of the sample.

Collaborating institutions collected whole blood in K2EDTA tubes following their own protocols. Collaborator samples were shipped for TCRbeta analysis as frozen whole blood, isolated PBMCs, or DNA extracted from either sample type. Remarks on this clone: No antigen is known for it. The record has no base qualities; no much larger clone is one base away.

The CDR1 and CDR2 encoded by the germline V gene are SGHRS and YFSETQ. The CDR3 starts with the cysteine, ends with the phenylalanine, and has 15 residues. The read is trimmed to its CDR3 DNA, 45 bases read in frame from base 1. The germline V end is reduced by 0 bases and the J end by 4 bases; junction bases left unmatched: 4. The chain employs TRBV5-1 and TRBJ2-1, and 7 junctional nucleotides match TRBD1. The TCR originated in a woman over 75 with acute or convalescent COVID-19. Sequencing was carried out using peripheral blood. The base sequence is TGCGCCAGCAGCTTGGTAGGGGGCCTTTACAATGAGCAGTTCTTC. This translates into CASSLVGGLYNEQFF.